The TCR beta chain under discussion was sequenced for a study of shared clonotypes between healthy human individuals. Study-level background: CD4 naive cells filled three plates per donor, CD4 memory three, CD8 naive two and CD8 memory one.

Measured with immunoSEQ multiplex PCR; TCRdb has only the in-frame clones, and not every one. The data show about 2 million clones, just under 95% seen once. Naive CD8 cells lacked CD45RO, underwent positive selection for CCR7 and left out terminally differentiated effector memory CD45RA+ cells. Trimming shortened V by 2 bases and J by 0 bases, and 14 bases separated the two germline ends. CDR3 length: 17 residues. Germline CDR1 and CDR2: MDHEN and SYDVKM. Sequenced input: naive CD8+ T cells sorted from blood. The chain joins TRBV28 to TRBJ1-3, with TRBD1 as a possible D gene (5 bases). The sequence was obtained from a man aged 18 to 29 in good health. Here the CDR3 reads CASSLPRDSYSGNTIYF. In DNA form, the CDR3 reads TGTGCCAGCAGTTTACCGAGGGACTCATACTCTGGAAACACCATATATTTT.